This TCR beta chain emerged from a study of blood T cell repertoires in COVID-19. For the study at large: Italy, Spain and the United States were the sources of the convalescent and acute COVID-19 samples. Sources were T cells, B-cell-depleted T cells, or PBMCs; the material itself was cDNA or gDNA.

Data came from immunoSEQ multiplex PCR; TCRdb stores just in-frame clones and leaves some out. The data hold approximately 240,000 clones, with 70% to 90% observed a single time. CDR3 length: 17 amino acids. Germline values: CDR1 LNHNV, CDR2 YYDKDF (reference sequence). V lost 0 bases and J 2 bases, leaving 14 bases between the germline ends. Sequenced: peripheral blood. This rearrangement joins TRBV15 to TRBJ1-5; a possible D gene is TRBD1 (6 bases). The TCR sequence derives from a middle-aged woman who had recovered from COVID-19. Here the CDR3 DNA reads TGTGCCACCAGCAGAGACCTGCGCGGGGGCGGCAATCAGCCCCAGCATTTT. Its protein is CATSRDLRGGGNQPQHF.